These T cell receptor beta chains were read from a single sample in a study of beta chain features in type 1 diabetes. The table came from immunoSEQ multiplex PCR; TCRdb's copy has only in-frame clones and leaves some out. The sample has some 410,000 clones; approximately 15% are singletons. The specimen sequenced was naive CD4+ T cells from blood. The receptors were gathered from a man aged 25-45 years in good health. CDR3s include the opening cysteine and the closing phenylalanine or tryptophan. A D gene is named only where the DNA matches it firmly. Rows may omit the clone size; those that give it use once, few, many or a size class.

CDR3 protein	CDR3 DNA	V gene	J gene	clone size	D gene
CASSSWDLAGRETQYF	TGTGCCAGCAGCTCCTGGGATCTAGCGGGACGAGAGACCCAGTACTTC	TRBV7-2	TRBJ2-5	-	TRBD2
CSASLYEQYF	TGCAGTGCTAGTCTATACGAGCAGTACTTC	TRBV20-1	TRBJ2-7	few	-
CASSSGLHNQPQHF	TGTGCCAGCAGCTCGGGACTGCACAATCAGCCCCAGCATTTT	TRBV7-6	TRBJ1-5	-	-
CASSLGGSRETQYF	TGTGCCAGCAGCTTGGGCGGGTCGCGGGAAACCCAGTACTTC	TRBV11-2	TRBJ2-5	-	-
CAWSVLQGLTEAFF	TGTGCCTGGAGTGTACTACAGGGCCTGACTGAAGCTTTCTTT	TRBV30	TRBJ1-1	few	-
CATSRDPDSLYEQYF	TGTGCCACCAGCAGAGATCCCGATAGCCTCTACGAGCAGTACTTC	TRBV15	TRBJ2-7	-	-
CASSVGGGLSTDTQYF	TGTGCCAGCAGCGTAGGCGGGGGCTTGAGCACAGATACGCAGTATTTT	TRBV9	TRBJ2-3	few	-
CAWTMRTEAFF	TGTGCCTGGACTATGAGGACTGAAGCTTTCTTT	TRBV30	TRBJ1-1	few	-
CAFLGGFGAFF	TGTGCCTTCCTGGGGGGATTCGGAGCTTTCTTT	TRBV30	TRBJ1-1	few	-
CASSLGRTVSYGYTF	TGTGCCAGCAGCTTAGGGCGGACAGTATCCTATGGCTACACCTTC	TRBV7-8	TRBJ1-2	-	-
CASSYSGGKVETQYF	TGCGCCAGCAGCTATAGCGGAGGGAAGGTAGAGACCCAGTACTTC	TRBV5-1	TRBJ2-5	-	-
CSVSMGSNNQPQHF	TGCAGCGTGTCGATGGGCAGCAACAATCAGCCCCAGCATTTT	TRBV29-1	TRBJ1-5	few	-
CASSLSSGRTNEQFF	TGTGCCAGCAGCTTATCTAGCGGGAGAACTAATGAGCAGTTCTTC	TRBV7-3	TRBJ2-1	-	TRBD2
CASSQDGTLRRAQHF	TGCGCCAGCAGCCAAGATGGGACGTTAAGGCGGGCCCAGCATTTT	TRBV4-1	TRBJ1-5	few	-
CSVVFGTFGNGYTF	TGCAGCGTTGTGTTTGGCACATTCGGGAATGGCTACACCTTC	TRBV29-1	TRBJ1-2	-	-
CASSEGYWQFF	TGTGCCAGCAGTGAAGGTTATTGGCAGTTCTTC	TRBV2	TRBJ2-1	-	-
CASSLGQGLTDTQYF	TGTGCCAGCAGTTTGGGACAGGGACTCACAGATACGCAGTATTTT	TRBV6-5	TRBJ2-3	few	TRBD1
CASSLASGGPEYIF	TGTGCCAGCAGCTTAGCTAGCGGGGGGCCCGAGTACATCTTC	TRBV7-2	TRBJ2-1	-	TRBD2
CASSHRDRGGYGYTF	TGCGCCAGCAGCCATAGGGACAGGGGTGGCTATGGCTACACCTTC	TRBV4-1	TRBJ1-2	-	TRBD1
CSARASYEQYF	TGCAGTGCTAGGGCGAGTTACGAGCAGTACTTC	TRBV20-1	TRBJ2-7	-	-
CASSPLPTDTQYF	TGTGCCAGCAGCCCTCTCCCCACAGATACGCAGTATTTT	TRBV5-4	TRBJ2-3	-	-
CSVELPGLAGGQLQETQYF	TGCAGCGTTGAGCTGCCGGGACTAGCGGGGGGGCAGCTCCAAGAGACCCAGTACTTC	TRBV29-1	TRBJ2-5	-	TRBD2
CASSQGTEASRSPLHF	TGTGCCAGCAGCCAAGGGACGGAGGCTAGTAGGTCACCCCTCCACTTT	TRBV14	TRBJ1-6	-	-
CASSLQGEFTDTQYF	TGTGCCAGCTCACTACAGGGGGAGTTCACAGATACGCAGTATTTT	TRBV18	TRBJ2-3	-	TRBD1
CASSIGTGKTYEQYF	TGTGCCAGCAGCATCGGGACAGGGAAAACCTACGAGCAGTACTTC	TRBV9	TRBJ2-7	-	TRBD1
CASSFLAGNTGELFF	TGTGCCAGCAGCTTCTTAGCGGGGAACACCGGGGAGCTGTTTTTT	TRBV7-9	TRBJ2-2	-	TRBD2
CASTPGGPFYNNEQFF	TGTGCCAGTACTCCAGGGGGACCCTTTTACAACAATGAGCAGTTCTTC	TRBV19	TRBJ2-1	-	TRBD1
CASSTPTGEVTEAFF	TGTGCCAGCAGCACTCCGACAGGGGAGGTCACTGAAGCTTTCTTT	TRBV9	TRBJ1-1	-	TRBD1
CASSPNLTSGAINEQFF	TGTGCCAGCAGCCCAAACCTAACTAGCGGGGCAATCAATGAGCAGTTCTTC	TRBV7-9	TRBJ2-1	few	TRBD2
CASRTGNQPQHF	TGTGCCAGCAGGACAGGGAATCAGCCCCAGCATTTT	TRBV2	TRBJ1-5	few	TRBD1
CASSARQFSTDTQYF	TGTGCCAGCAGCGCCCGACAGTTTAGCACAGATACGCAGTATTTT	TRBV7-8	TRBJ2-3	-	-
CASSPRATRESYNEQFF	TGTGCCAGCAGCCCCCGAGCGACCCGGGAATCCTACAATGAGCAGTTCTTC	TRBV7-9	TRBJ2-1	-	-